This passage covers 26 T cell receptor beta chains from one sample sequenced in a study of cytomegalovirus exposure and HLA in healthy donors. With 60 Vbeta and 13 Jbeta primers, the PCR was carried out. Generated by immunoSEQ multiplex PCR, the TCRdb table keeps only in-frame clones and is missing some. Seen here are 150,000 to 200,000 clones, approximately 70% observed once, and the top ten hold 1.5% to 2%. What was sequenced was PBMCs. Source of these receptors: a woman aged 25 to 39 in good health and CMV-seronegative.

The CDR3 DNA follows: TGTGCCATCAGTCCGACAGGGTCCGGCTCTGGAAACACCATATATTTT. Amino acids: CAISPTGSGSGNTIYF. The chain is built from TRBV10-3 and TRBJ1-3; 7 bases align to TRBD1. The CDR3 has 16 amino acids. Germline loops: CDR1 ENHRY, CDR2 SYGVKD. V was clipped by 5 bases and J by 0 bases; unmatched bases: 7.

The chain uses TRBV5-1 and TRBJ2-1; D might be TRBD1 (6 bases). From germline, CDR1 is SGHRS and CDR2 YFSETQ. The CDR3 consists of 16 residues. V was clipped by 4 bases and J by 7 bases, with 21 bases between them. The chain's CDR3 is CASSGNRAFGYNEQFF. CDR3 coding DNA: TGCGCCAGCAGCGGAAACAGGGCATTCGGGTATAATGAGCAGTTCTTC. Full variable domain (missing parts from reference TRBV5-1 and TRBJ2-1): KAGVTQTPRYLIKTRGQQVTLSCSPISGHRSVSWYQQTPGQGLQFLFEYFSETQRNKGNFPGRFSGRQFSNSRSEMNVSTLELGDSALYLCASSGNRAFGYNEQFFGPGTRLTVL.

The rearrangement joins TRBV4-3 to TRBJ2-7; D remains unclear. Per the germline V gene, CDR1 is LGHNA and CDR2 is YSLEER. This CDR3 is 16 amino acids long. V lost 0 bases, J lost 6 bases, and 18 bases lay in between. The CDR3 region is CASSQDFRRILGEQYF. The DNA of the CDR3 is TGCGCCAGCAGCCAAGATTTCCGTCGTATTCTCGGCGAGCAGTACTTC.

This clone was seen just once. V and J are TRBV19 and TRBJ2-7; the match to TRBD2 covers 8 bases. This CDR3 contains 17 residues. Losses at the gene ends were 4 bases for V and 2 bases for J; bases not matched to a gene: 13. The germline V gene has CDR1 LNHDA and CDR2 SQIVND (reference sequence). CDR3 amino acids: CASSTTTERGRAYEQYF. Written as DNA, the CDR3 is TGTGCCAGTAGTACTACTACCGAGCGGGGGCGAGCCTACGAGCAGTACTTC.

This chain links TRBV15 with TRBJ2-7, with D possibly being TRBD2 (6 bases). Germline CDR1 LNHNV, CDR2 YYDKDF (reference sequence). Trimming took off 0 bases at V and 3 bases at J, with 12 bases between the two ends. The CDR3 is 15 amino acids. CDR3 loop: CATSREWAGNYEQYF. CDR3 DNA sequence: TGTGCCACCAGCAGAGAATGGGCGGGAAACTACGAGCAGTACTTC.

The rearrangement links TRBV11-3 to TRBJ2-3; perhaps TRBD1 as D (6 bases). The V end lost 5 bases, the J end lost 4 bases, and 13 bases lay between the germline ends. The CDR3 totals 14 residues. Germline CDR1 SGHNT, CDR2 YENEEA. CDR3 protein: CASSLYTGSDTQYF. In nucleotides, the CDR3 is TGTGCCAGCAGCCTTTATACAGGGTCAGATACGCAGTATTTT.

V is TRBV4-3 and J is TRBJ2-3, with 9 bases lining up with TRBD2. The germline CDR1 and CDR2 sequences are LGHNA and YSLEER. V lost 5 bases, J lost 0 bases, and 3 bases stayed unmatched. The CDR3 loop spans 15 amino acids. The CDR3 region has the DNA TGCGCCAGCAGCGAGGGACTAGCTAGCACAGATACGCAGTATTTT. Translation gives CASSEGLASTDTQYF.

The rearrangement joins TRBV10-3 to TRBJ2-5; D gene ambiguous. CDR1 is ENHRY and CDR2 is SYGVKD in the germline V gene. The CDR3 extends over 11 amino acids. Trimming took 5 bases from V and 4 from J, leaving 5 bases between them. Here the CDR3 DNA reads TGTGCCATCAGTCTCAGAGAGACCCAGTACTTC. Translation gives CAISLRETQYF.

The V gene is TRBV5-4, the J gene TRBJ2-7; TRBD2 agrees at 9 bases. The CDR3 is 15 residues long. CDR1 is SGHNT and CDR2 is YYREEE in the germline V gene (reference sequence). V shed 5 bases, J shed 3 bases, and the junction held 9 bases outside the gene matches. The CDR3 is CASSVTSGRFYEQYF. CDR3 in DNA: TGTGCCAGCAGTGTAACTAGCGGGCGCTTCTACGAGCAGTACTTC.

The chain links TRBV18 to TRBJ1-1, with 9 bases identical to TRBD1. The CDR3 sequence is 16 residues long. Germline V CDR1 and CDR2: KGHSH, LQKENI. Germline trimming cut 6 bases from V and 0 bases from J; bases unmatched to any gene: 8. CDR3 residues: CASSLDRDRVNTEAFF. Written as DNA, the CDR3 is TGTGCCAGCTCGCTAGACCGGGACAGGGTGAACACTGAAGCTTTCTTT.

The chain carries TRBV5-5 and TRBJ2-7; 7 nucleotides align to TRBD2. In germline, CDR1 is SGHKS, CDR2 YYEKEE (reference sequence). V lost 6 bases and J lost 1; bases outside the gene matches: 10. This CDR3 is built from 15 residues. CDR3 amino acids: CASKLGGLGSYEQYF. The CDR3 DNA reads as TGTGCCAGCAAGCTTGGAGGACTAGGGTCCTACGAGCAGTACTTC.

CDR3 amino acids: CASSSRTGVDSPLHF. For the CDR3, the DNA is TGTGCCAGCAGCTCCCGGACAGGGGTTGATTCACCCCTCCACTTT. This sequence joins TRBV11-1 and TRBJ1-6, with TRBD1 matching over 9 bases. V lost 4 bases to trimming and J lost 8 bases; unmatched junction nucleotides: 6. Germline V gives CDR1 SGHAT, CDR2 FQDESV (reference sequence). The CDR3 length is 15 residues.

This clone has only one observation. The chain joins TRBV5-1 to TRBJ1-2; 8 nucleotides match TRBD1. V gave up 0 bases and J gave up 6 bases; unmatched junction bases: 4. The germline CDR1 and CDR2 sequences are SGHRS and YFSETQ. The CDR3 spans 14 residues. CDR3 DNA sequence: TGCGCCAGCAGCTTGGATCAGGGGGCGAATGGCTACACCTTC. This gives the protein CASSLDQGANGYTF.

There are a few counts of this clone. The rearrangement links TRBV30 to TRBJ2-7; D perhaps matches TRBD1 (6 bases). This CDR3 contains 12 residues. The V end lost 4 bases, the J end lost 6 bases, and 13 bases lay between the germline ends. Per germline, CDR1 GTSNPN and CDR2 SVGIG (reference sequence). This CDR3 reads CAWTLDSVEQYF. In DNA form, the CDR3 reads TGTGCCTGGACCCTGGACAGTGTCGAGCAGTACTTC.

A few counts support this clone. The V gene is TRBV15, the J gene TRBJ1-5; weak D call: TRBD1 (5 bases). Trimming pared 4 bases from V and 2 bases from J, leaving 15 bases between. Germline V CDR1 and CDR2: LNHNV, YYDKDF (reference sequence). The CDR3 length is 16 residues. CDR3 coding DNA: TGTGCCACCAGCACTATGCAGGGTGGGGGCAATCAGCCCCAGCATTTT. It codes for CATSTMQGGGNQPQHF.

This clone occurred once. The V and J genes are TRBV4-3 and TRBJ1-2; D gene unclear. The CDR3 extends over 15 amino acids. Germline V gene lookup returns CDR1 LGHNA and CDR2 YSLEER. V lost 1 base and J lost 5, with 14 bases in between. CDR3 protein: CASSQAGRADYGYTF. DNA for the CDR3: TGCGCCAGCAGCCAAGCGGGGAGGGCTGATTATGGCTACACCTTC.

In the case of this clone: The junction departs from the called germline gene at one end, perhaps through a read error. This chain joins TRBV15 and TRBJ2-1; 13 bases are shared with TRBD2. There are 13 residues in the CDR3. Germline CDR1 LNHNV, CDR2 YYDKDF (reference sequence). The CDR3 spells CAASGTSGKRQFF. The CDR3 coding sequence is TGTGCCGCCAGCGGGACTAGCGGGAAAAGGCAGTTCTTC.

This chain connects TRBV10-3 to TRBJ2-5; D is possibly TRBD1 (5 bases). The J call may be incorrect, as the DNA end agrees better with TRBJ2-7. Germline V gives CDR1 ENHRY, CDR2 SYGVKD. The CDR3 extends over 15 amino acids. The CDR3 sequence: CAIRLFDSRNYEQYF. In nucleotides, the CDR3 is TGTGCCATCAGACTCTTTGACAGTCGAAACTACGAGCAGTACTTC.

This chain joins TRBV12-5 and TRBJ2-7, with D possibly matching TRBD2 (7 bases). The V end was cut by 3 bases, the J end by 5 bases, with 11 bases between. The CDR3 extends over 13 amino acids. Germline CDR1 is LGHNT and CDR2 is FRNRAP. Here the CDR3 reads CASGFTGRDEQYF. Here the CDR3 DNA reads TGTGCTAGTGGTTTTACAGGGAGGGACGAGCAGTACTTC.

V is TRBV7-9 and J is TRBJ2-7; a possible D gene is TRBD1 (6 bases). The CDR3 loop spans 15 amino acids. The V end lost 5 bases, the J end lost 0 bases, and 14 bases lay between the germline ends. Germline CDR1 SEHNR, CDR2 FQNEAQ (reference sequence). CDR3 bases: TGTGCCAGCAGCATTCCAGGGGACACCTCCTACGAGCAGTACTTC. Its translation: CASSIPGDTSYEQYF.

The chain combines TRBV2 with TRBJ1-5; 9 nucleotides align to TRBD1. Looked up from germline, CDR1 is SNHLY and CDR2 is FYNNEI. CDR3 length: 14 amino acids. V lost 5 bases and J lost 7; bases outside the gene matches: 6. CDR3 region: CASSKQGAEQPQHF. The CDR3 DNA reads TGTGCCAGCAGTAAACAGGGGGCTGAACAGCCCCAGCATTTT.

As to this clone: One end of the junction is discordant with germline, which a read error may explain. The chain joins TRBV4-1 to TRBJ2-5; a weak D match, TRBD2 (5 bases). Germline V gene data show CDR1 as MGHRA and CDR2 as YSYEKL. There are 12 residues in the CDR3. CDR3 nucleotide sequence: TGCGCCAGCAGCCAAGATCGGGGTACCCAATACTTC. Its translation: CASSQDRGTQYF.

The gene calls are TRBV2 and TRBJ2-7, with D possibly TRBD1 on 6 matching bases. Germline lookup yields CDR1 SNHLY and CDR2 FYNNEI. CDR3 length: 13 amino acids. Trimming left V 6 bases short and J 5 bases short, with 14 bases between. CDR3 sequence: CASSEQGKNEQYF. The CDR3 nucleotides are TGTGCCAGCAGCGAGCAGGGGAAGAACGAGCAGTACTTC.

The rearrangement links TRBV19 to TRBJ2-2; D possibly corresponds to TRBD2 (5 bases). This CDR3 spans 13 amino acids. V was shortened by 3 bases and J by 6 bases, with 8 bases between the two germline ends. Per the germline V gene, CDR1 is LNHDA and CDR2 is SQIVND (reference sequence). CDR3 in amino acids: CASSISGPGELFF. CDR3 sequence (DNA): TGTGCCAGTAGTATCAGCGGCCCCGGGGAGCTGTTTTTT.

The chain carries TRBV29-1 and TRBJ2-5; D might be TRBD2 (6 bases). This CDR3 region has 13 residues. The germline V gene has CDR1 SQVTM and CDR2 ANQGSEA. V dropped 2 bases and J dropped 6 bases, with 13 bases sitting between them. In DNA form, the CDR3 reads TGCAGCGTTGAACCGAGCGGGCCACAGACCCAGTACTTC. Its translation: CSVEPSGPQTQYF.

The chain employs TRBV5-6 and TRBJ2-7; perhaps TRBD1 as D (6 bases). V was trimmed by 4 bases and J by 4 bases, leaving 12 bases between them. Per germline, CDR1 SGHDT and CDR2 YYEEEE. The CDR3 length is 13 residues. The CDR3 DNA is TGTGCCAGCAGCACCGGGACACCATACGAGCAGTACTTC. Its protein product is CASSTGTPYEQYF.